The sequence of this TCR beta chain was determined in a study of T cells in tuberculosis listed by TCRdb under 2018. Study-wide context: In the study, CD1B tetramers and high-throughput TCR immunosequencing were combined to characterize T cells specific for the mycobacterial lipid antigen glucose monomycolate (GMM). Findings and caveats that apply to the study as a whole: T cells that bind the CD1B-GMM tetramer with low affinity may not have been captured by the stringent sort gate.

Thawed, overnight-rested PBMC were stained with GMM-loaded CD1B tetramer, a Live/Dead dye and anti-CD3, then sorted on a FACS Aria II. C32 glucose monomycolate purified from Rhodococcus equi was loaded onto CD1B tetramers. Before cryopreservation, the PBMC used for tetramer sorting had been depleted of CD14-expressing monocytes for a separate study. From each donor, 80,000 to 100,000 tetramer-negative cells were sorted and were analyzed alongside the tetramer-positive cells. GMM-loaded CD1B tetramers were used to sort antigen-specific T cells from a few healthy South African adults. Trimming takes 5 bases off V and 0 bases off J; junction bases not matched to a gene: 9. The CDR3, from cysteine to phenylalanine, totals 16 residues. CDR3 DNA only is kept here, 48 bases in frame from base 1. CDR1 and CDR2, looked up from the germline V gene, are SNHLY and FYNNEI. Of note for this clone: Base quality data are lacking; no much larger clone is found one base away.

Because TCR-alpha and TCR-beta chains were sequenced unpaired, no chain pairing information was available. TCR libraries were generated with the immunoSEQ multiplex PCR assay, using TCR-beta and/or TCR-alpha/delta assays for each sample. The amplified TCR libraries were sequenced on the Illumina high-throughput platform. The source study handled its data this way. Clustering and dimensionality reduction relied on pairwise TCRdist distances among GMM-specific receptors from T cells that were either sorted ex vivo or expanded in vitro. Sequence motifs defined by gene usage and CDR3 content were checked for enrichment by comparing tetramer-positive and tetramer-negative populations. TCRdb carries this immuneACCESS record with in-frame sequences only. Its versions omit some clonotypes, under half of them owing to an unresolved V gene in the studies checked, with the rest unexplained. V and J calls and clone size come straight from that table; D and trimming were deduced from the DNA. For this sample there are roughly 59,000 clones; approximately 81% appear just once. The ten largest make up around 13% of the sample.

This clonotype originated in an adult woman with latent tuberculosis. The chain links TRBV2 with TRBJ2-7; 8 of the junction bases match TRBD2. The sample comprised CD1b-GMM tetramer-negative cells sorted from PBMCs. Reading the label with the study, this specimen's cell subset or site is: T cells not binding CD1B-GMM tetramer, sorted from same donor. The CDR3 has the sequence CASSLIAGRSSYEQYF. The sequenced DNA is TGTGCCAGCAGTCTAATAGCGGGGCGTAGCTCCTACGAGCAGTACTTC.